Listed below are T cell receptor beta chains from one sample, sequenced in a study of regulatory T cells in long-lasting Graves disease. TCRdb recomputed calls from the multiplex PCR reads with MiXCR, one row per CDR3 protein. The sample holds around 340,000 distinct CDR3 sequences, roughly a fifth seen once. Specimen: peripheral blood mononuclear cells (PBMCs), collected when the disease was refractory, from a patient treated with antithyroid drugs. These receptors originate from a female donor with Graves disease. Each CDR3 is given with its conserved first and last residue. D genes are given only for firm matches. Clone size is not always given. Where it is, it says once, few, many or a class for expanded clones.

clone_size,v_call,j_call,d_call,cdr3_aa,cdr3_nt
NA,TRBV28,TRBJ1-5,NA,CASSLWSSRTDEARHF,TGTGCCAGCAGTTTATGGAGTTCGAGGACAGACGAGGCCCGGCATTTT
many,TRBV29-1,TRBJ1-5,NA,CSVRPDSNQPQHF,TGCAGCGTTAGGCCAGATAGCAATCAGCCCCAGCATTTT
NA,TRBV15,TRBJ1-3,NA,CATRGGRLYSGNTIYF,TGTGCCACCAGGGGAGGCAGGCTATACTCTGGAAACACCATATATTTT
many,TRBV5-6,TRBJ1-2,NA,CASNRDVSGYGYTF,TGTGCCAGCAACCGGGACGTTTCAGGGTATGGCTACACCTTC
few,TRBV4-1,TRBJ1-6,TRBD1,CASSRGAGQDNSPLHF,TGCGCCAGCAGCCGGGGAGCGGGACAGGATAATTCACCCCTCCACTTT
many,TRBV19,TRBJ2-5,NA,CASSPRLQETQYF,TGTGCCAGTAGTCCCCGACTGCAAGAGACCCAGTACTTC
NA,TRBV28,TRBJ2-3,TRBD2,CASSAGGAGRTDTQYF,TGTGCCAGCAGTGCCGGGGGAGCGGGGAGAACAGATACGCAGTATTTT
NA,TRBV5-1,TRBJ1-6,NA,CASRSDTVAGSPLHF,TGCGCCAGCAGATCCGACACAGTAGCAGGTTCACCCCTCCACTTT
many,TRBV28,TRBJ2-5,TRBD1,CASRVTGVLETQYF,TGTGCCAGCAGGGTGACAGGGGTGCTGGAGACCCAGTACTTC
NA,TRBV6-5,TRBJ2-3,NA,CASSYALALDTQYF,TGTGCCAGCAGTTACGCGTTAGCGTTAGATACGCAGTATTTT
NA,TRBV6-1,TRBJ2-5,NA,CASRGPSQETQYF,TGTGCCAGCAGAGGCCCAAGCCAAGAGACCCAGTACTTC
NA,TRBV7-6,TRBJ2-7,NA,CASSLGLGGGEEQYF,TGTGCCAGCAGCTTAGGGCTCGGAGGGGGCGAGGAGCAGTACTTC
NA,TRBV2,TRBJ2-1,NA,CASRVDIYNEQFF,TGTGCCAGCAGGGTGGACATTTACAATGAGCAGTTCTTC
few,TRBV11-2,TRBJ2-7,NA,CASSLAIGEFAYEQYF,TGCGCCAGCAGCTTGGCCATCGGGGAGTTCGCCTACGAGCAGTACTTC
few,TRBV11-2,TRBJ2-3,NA,CASSLVGGYLTDTQYF,TGTGCCAGCAGCTTAGTAGGGGGGTACCTCACAGATACGCAGTATTTT
many,TRBV27,TRBJ1-5,NA,CATMGGNQPQHF,TGTGCGACCATGGGCGGTAATCAGCCCCAGCATTTT
NA,TRBV30,TRBJ2-7,NA,CAWSRLGGTGTYEQYF,TGTGCCTGGAGTCGCCTCGGGGGAACGGGCACCTACGAGCAGTACTTC
few,TRBV6-1,TRBJ2-3,TRBD2,CASIGLAGGGFTDTQYF,TGTGCCAGTATAGGACTAGCGGGAGGAGGATTTACAGATACGCAGTATTTT
many,TRBV15,TRBJ2-2,TRBD1,CATSSPQGATGELFF,TGTGCCACCAGCAGCCCACAGGGGGCCACCGGGGAGCTGTTTTTT
many,TRBV12-3/TRBV12-4,TRBJ1-1,NA,CASSSMLNTEAFF,TGTGCCAGCAGTTCCATGTTGAACACTGAAGCTTTCTTT
few,TRBV30,TRBJ1-4,TRBD1,CAWGQGARINEKLFF,TGTGCCTGGGGACAGGGGGCGCGGATTAATGAAAAACTGTTTTTT
many,TRBV3-1,TRBJ2-4,NA,CASSPSRLAKNIQYF,TGTGCCAGCAGCCCGAGTCGGCTAGCCAAAAACATTCAGTACTTC
many,TRBV24-1,TRBJ2-2,NA,CATSREHPSLGNGELFF,TGTGCCACCAGTCGGGAGCACCCTTCCCTCGGGAACGGGGAGCTGTTTTTT
NA,TRBV18,TRBJ2-5,TRBD1,CASSPPEIDRGLETQYF,TGTGCCAGCTCACCACCGGAGATCGACAGGGGTTTAGAGACCCAGTACTTC
NA,TRBV19,TRBJ2-7,TRBD1,CASSGGQGRLYEQYF,TGTGCCAGTAGTGGGGGACAGGGGAGGCTCTACGAGCAGTACTTC
NA,TRBV6-1,TRBJ1-1,NA,CTSHTWNTEAFF,TGTACCAGCCACACGTGGAACACTGAAGCTTTCTTT
NA,TRBV19,TRBJ1-1,NA,CASETGLNTEAFF,TGTGCCAGTGAGACAGGCTTGAACACTGAAGCTTTCTTT
NA,TRBV7-2,TRBJ1-1,NA,CASSLLPLGNTEAFF,TGTGCCAGCAGCTTACTCCCCTTAGGGAACACTGAAGCTTTCTTT
few,TRBV7-9,TRBJ2-7,TRBD1,CASSLKPVYSPGQGLIEQYF,TGTGCCAGCAGCTTAAAGCCTGTTTATTCCCCAGGACAGGGGTTGATCGAGCAGTACTTC
many,TRBV2,TRBJ1-1,NA,CASSDRGENTEAFF,TGTGCCAGCAGTGATAGAGGGGAAAACACTGAAGCTTTCTTT
many,TRBV12-3/TRBV12-4,TRBJ1-5,TRBD1,CASTLTGGGQPQHF,TGTGCCAGCACCTTAACAGGGGGCGGTCAGCCCCAGCATTTT
NA,TRBV20-1,TRBJ2-7,NA,CSASETISYEQYF,TGCAGTGCTAGCGAGACTATATCCTACGAGCAGTACTTC
NA,TRBV24-1,TRBJ2-7,NA,CATSEGPTYEQYF,TGTGCCACCAGTGAGGGCCCGACCTACGAGCAGTACTTC
few,TRBV27,TRBJ2-7,NA,CASSLMGGVYEQYF,TGTGCCAGCAGTTTAATGGGCGGGGTCTACGAGCAGTACTTC
many,TRBV7-6,TRBJ1-1,NA,CASSLEGLMNTEAFF,TGTGCCAGCAGCTTAGAGGGACTCATGAACACTGAAGCTTTCTTT
many,TRBV2,TRBJ1-4,NA,CASYRATNEKLFF,TGTGCCTCATACAGGGCAACTAATGAAAAACTGTTTTTT
NA,TRBV29-1,TRBJ2-7,TRBD2,CSVLLAGLSYEQYF,TGCAGCGTCCTCCTAGCGGGCCTCTCCTACGAGCAGTACTTC
few,TRBV19,TRBJ2-2,NA,CASSIGAVGELFF,TGTGCCAGTAGTATAGGGGCGGTCGGGGAGCTGTTTTTT
many,TRBV7-9,TRBJ1-5,NA,CASSLGAAGLWPDQPQHF,TGTGCCAGCAGCCTAGGAGCGGCAGGGCTTTGGCCAGATCAGCCCCAGCATTTT
many,TRBV12-3/TRBV12-4,TRBJ1-1,NA,CASSIHSTEAFF,TGTGCCAGCAGTATCCATTCCACTGAAGCTTTCTTT